This T cell receptor (beta chain) was profiled in a study of identical twins. On this clonotype: Its antigen is not identified.

The authors used template switching to add a universal primer site and gave cDNA unique molecular identifiers. TCRdb used MiXCR to reprocess the 5' RACE reads, holding one entry per CDR3 protein. The table has about 690,000 distinct CDR3 sequences, about 20% seen once. V lost 1 base to trimming and J lost 2 bases; unmatched junction nucleotides: 8. Germline CDR1 MGHRA, CDR2 YSYEKL. This CDR3 region has 16 residues. Study-level findings and limits: It was possible that invariant MAIT and iNKT cells partly confounded the zero-insertion analyses.

These sequences were also reported in another study, on T cells expressing NK-cell markers. That paper states: In sorted CD3+CD56+NKG2C+, CD3+CD56+NKG2C- and CD3+CD56-NKG2C+ T cells, TCR beta repertoires were obtained. Among eight sequenced donors, seven carried HCMV seropositivity while one was seronegative.

The specimen sequenced was PBMCs. The clonotype comes from a woman aged 18-35 years in good health. The chain carries TRBV4-1 and TRBJ2-7, with 7 positions matching TRBD2. The CDR3 nucleotides read TGCGCCAGCAGCCAAGCCCTGGGGGGGATTACCTACGAGCAGTACTTC. It translates to CASSQALGGITYEQYF.